These T cell receptor beta chains were read from a single sample in a study of T cells expressing NK-cell markers. Reanalyzing the 5' RACE reads, TCRdb keeps one entry per CDR3 protein, without DNA. The table for this sample gives 150,000 or so distinct CDR3 sequences. The sequenced sample was blood T cells: a sorted CD56 or NKG2C T cell subset, CD4+ or CD8+ T cells, or bulk PBMC T cells (not recorded which). The receptors here all came from a woman aged 18 to 75 in good health. Both conserved end residues are part of each CDR3. The order of the fields is J gene, CDR3 length, V gene, CDR3 protein.

>TRBJ1-2|15|TRBV7-9
CASSLTGTGVYGYTF
>TRBJ2-7|14|TRBV2
CASSEILAGVEQYF
>TRBJ2-3|15|TRBV28
CASSLMGGQRDTQYF
>TRBJ1-5|17|TRBV7-9
CASSPDWAEDSNQPQHF
>TRBJ2-2|16|TRBV24-1
CATSDSAGGNTGELFF
>TRBJ1-4|17|TRBV5-1
CASSLEGQGLLNEKLFF
>TRBJ2-5|13|TRBV6-5
CASSYASGAPEYF
>TRBJ1-4|18|TRBV5-6
CASSWGPALLGQSEKLFF
>TRBJ2-7|13|TRBV20-1
CSARAPGRYEQYF
>TRBJ2-5|18|TRBV5-1
CASSPRTSGGVSQETQYF
>TRBJ2-3|16|TRBV7-9
CASSFRRDRGTDTQYF
>TRBJ2-7|15|TRBV5-1
CASSHKPGQGYEQYF
>TRBJ2-7|15|TRBV29-1
CSVETGQGRTYEQYF
>TRBJ2-7|12|TRBV7-9
CASSYGRAAQYF
>TRBJ2-3|14|TRBV4-2
CASSLSLATDTQYF
>TRBJ2-7|14|TRBV12-3/TRBV12-4
CASSLGGPRYEQYF
>TRBJ2-1|16|TRBV5-1
CASSPYSGRTYNEQFF
>TRBJ1-1|16|TRBV28
CASSPIVWGINTEAFF
>TRBJ2-5|14|TRBV6-2/TRBV6-3
CASAATRGGETQYF
>TRBJ2-7|14|TRBV4-2
CASSPGQDPYEQYF
>TRBJ1-4|13|TRBV15
CATSRGAGGKLFF
>TRBJ2-7|16|TRBV5-6
CASSLGRRTGSYEQYF
>TRBJ1-6|16|TRBV5-1
CASSLAVGVQNSPLHF
>TRBJ2-6|15|TRBV30
CAWRRQYSGANVLTF